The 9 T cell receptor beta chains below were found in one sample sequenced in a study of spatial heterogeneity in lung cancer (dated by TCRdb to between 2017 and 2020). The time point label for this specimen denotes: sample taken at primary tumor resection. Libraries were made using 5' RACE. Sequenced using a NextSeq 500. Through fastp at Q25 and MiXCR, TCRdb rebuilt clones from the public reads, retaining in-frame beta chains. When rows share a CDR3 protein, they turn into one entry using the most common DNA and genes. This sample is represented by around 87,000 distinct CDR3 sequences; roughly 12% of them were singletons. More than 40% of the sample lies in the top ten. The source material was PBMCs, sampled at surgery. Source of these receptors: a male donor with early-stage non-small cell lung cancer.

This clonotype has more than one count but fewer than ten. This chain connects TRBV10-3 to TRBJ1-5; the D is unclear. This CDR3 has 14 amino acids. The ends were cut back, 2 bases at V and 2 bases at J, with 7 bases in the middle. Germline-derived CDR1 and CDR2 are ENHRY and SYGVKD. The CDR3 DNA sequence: TGTGCCATCAGTGAGGACGGGGGCAATCAGCCCCAGCATTTT. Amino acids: CAISEDGGNQPQHF.

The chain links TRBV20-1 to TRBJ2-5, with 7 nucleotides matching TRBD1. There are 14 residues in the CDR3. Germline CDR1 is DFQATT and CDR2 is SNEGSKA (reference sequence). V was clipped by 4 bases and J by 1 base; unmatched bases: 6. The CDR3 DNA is TGCAGTGCTATGGACAGGTCAGGCCAAGAGACCCAGTACTTC. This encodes CSAMDRSGQETQYF.

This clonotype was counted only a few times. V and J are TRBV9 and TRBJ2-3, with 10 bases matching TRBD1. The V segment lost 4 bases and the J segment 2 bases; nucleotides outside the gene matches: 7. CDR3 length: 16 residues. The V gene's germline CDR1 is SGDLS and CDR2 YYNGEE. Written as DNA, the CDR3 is TGTGCCAGCAGCACAGCGGGGACAGGGGTCACAGATACGCAGTATTTT. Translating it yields CASSTAGTGVTDTQYF. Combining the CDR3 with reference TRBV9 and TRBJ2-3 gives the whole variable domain DSGVTQTPKHLITATGQRVTLRCSPRSGDLSVYWYQQSLDQGLQFLIQYYNGEERAKGNILERFSAQQFPDLHSELNLSSLELGDSALYFCASSTAGTGVTDTQYFGPGTRLTVL.

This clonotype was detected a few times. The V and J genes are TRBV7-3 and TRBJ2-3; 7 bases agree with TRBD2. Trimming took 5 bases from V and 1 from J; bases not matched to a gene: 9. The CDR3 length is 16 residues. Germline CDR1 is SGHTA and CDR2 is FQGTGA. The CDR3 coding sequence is TGTGCCAGCAGCCCGGGGGGACGGGGCGGCACAGATACGCAGTATTTT. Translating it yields CASSPGGRGGTDTQYF.

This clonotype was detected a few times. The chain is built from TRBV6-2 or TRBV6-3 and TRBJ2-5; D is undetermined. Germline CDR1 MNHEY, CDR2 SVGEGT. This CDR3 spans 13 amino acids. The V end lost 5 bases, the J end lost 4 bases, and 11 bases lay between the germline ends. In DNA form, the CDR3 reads TGTGCCAGCAGTGAGGACGGGCCAGAGACCCAGTACTTC. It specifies CASSEDGPETQYF.

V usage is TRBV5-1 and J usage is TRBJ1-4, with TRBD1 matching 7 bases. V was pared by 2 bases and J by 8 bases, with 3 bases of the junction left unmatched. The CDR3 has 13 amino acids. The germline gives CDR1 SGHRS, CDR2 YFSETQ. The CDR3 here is CASSFQGDEKLFF. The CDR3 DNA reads TGCGCCAGCAGCTTTCAGGGGGACGAAAAACTGTTTTTT.

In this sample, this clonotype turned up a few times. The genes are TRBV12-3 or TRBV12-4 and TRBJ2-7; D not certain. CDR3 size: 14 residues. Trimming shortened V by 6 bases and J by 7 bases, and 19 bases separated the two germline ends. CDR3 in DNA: TGTGCCAGCAGCCGGACGGACCCTCTGAAGGAGCAGTACTTC. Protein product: CASSRTDPLKEQYF.

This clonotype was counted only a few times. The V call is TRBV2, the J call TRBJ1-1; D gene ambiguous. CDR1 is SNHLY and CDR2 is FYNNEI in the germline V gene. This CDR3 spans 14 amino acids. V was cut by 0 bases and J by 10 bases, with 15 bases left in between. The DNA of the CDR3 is TGTGCCAGCAGTGAAGCACAGAATATTAAGGGAGCTTTCTTT. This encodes CASSEAQNIKGAFF.

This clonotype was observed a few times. In DNA, the CDR3 is TGCGCCAGCAGCTTGGAGTTGGGCCAAATCGGGGAGCTGTTTTTT. Translation gives CASSLELGQIGELFF. This chain uses TRBV5-1 with TRBJ2-2; D call uncertain. Trimming cost V 0 bases and J 7 bases, with 13 bases left between them. CDR1 and CDR2 (germline): SGHRS, YFSETQ. The CDR3 loop spans 15 amino acids.